The present entry profiles one T cell receptor beta chain with its context. The CDR3 has 16 amino acids. The V gene's germline CDR1 is SGDLS and CDR2 YYNGEE. The junction had 9 bases not matched to a gene; V was cut back by 4 bases and J by 4 bases. The data belong to a study of siplizumab effects on memory and regulatory T cells. Profiled with immunoSEQ multiplex PCR; TCRdb holds only in-frame clones, not every one. Of approximately 75,000 clones listed, roughly 93% are singletons. The clonotype originates from a human donor in good health. This sequence joins TRBV9 and TRBJ2-1; 9 positions agree with TRBD1. The sequenced material came from CD8+ T cells sorted from blood. In nucleotides, the CDR3 is TGTGCCAGCAGCCCAGAACAGGGGGCCATATACAATGAGCAGTTCTTC. Protein: CASSPEQGAIYNEQFF.